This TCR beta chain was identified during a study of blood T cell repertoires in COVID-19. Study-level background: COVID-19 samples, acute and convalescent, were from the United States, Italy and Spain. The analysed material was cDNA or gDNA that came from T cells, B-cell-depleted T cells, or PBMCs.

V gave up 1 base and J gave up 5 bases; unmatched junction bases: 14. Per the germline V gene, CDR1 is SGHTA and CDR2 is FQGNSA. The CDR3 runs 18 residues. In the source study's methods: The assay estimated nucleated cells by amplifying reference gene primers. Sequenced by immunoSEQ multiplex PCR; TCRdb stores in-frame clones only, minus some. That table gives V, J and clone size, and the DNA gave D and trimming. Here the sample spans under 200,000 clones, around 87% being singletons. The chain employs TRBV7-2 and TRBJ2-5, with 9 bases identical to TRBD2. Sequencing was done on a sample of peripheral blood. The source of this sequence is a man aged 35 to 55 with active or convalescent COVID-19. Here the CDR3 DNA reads TGTGCCAGCAGCTTAGGGCGCCTAGCGGGGAGGTCGGGGGAGACCCAGTACTTC. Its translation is CASSLGRLAGRSGETQYF.